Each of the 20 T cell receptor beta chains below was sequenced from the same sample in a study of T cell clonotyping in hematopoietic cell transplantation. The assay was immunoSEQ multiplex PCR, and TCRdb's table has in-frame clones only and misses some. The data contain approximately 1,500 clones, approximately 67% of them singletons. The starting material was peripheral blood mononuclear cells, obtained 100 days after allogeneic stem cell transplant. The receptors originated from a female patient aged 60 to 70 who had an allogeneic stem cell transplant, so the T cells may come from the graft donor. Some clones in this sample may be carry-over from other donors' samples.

CDR3 DNA: TGTGCCAGCAGCGTAGGTAGGGGCAGGGGGAACATTCAGTACTTC. Translation: CASSVGRGRGNIQYF. The genes are TRBV9 and TRBJ2-4; 7 positions agree with TRBD1. The CDR3 extends over 15 amino acids. CDR1 SGDLS and CDR2 YYNGEE come from the germline V gene. Trimming cost V 0 bases and J 7 bases; bases outside gene matches: 7.

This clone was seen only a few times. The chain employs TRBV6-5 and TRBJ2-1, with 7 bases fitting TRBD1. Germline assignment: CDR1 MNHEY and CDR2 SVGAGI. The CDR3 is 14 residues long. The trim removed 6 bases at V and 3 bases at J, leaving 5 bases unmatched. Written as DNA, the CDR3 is TGTGCCAGCAGCGTCGGGACAGTCTACAATGAGCAGTTCTTC. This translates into CASSVGTVYNEQFF.

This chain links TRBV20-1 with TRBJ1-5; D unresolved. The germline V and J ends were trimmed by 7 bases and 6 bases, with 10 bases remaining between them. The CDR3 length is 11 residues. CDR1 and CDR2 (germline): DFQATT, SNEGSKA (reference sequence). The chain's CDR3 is CSVGSAQPQHF. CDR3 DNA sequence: TGCAGTGTAGGATCCGCTCAGCCCCAGCATTTT.

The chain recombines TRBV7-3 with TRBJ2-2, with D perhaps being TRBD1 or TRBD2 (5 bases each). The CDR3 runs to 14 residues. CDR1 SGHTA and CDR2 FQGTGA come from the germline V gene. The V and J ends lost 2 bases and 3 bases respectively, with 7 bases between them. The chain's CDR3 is CASSLRGDTGELFF. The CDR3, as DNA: TGTGCCAGCAGCTTACGAGGGGACACCGGGGAGCTGTTTTTT.

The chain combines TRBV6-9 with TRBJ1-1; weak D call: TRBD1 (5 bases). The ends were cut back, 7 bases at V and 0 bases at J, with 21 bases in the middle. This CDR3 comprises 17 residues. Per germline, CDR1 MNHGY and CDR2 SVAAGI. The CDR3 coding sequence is TGTGCCAGCACCGGGACGGCCCCAGGGCACATGAACACTGAAGCTTTCTTT. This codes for CASTGTAPGHMNTEAFF.

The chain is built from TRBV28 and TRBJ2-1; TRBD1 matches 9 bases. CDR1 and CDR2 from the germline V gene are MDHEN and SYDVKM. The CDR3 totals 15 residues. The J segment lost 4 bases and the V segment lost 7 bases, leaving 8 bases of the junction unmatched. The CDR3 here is CASTDRGTGYNEQFF. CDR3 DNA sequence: TGTGCCAGCACCGATCGGGGGACAGGGTACAATGAGCAGTTCTTC.

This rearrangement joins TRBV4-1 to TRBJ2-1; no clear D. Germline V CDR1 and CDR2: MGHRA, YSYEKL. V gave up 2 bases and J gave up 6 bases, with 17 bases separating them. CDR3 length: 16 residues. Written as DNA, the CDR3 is TGCGCCAGCAGCCAAACTCAGAGATTTACAGTCAATGAGCAGTTCTTC. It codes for CASSQTQRFTVNEQFF.

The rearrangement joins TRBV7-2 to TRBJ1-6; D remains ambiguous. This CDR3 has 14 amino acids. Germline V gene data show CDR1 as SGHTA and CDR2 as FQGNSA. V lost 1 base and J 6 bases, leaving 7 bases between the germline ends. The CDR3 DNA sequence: TGTGCCAGCAGCTTAGGGGAGGGTAATTCACCCCTCCACTTT. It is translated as CASSLGEGNSPLHF.

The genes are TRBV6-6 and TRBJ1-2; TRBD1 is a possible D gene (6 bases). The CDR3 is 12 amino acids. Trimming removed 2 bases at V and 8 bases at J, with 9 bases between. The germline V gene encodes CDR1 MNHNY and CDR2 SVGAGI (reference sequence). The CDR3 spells CASSYGGEGYTF. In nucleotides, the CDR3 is TGTGCCAGCAGTTACGGGGGCGAGGGCTACACCTTC.

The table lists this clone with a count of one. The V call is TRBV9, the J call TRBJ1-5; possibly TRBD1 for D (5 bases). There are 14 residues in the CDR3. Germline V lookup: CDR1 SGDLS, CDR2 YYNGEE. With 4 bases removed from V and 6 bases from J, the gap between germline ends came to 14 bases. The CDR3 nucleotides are TGTGCCAGCAGCCCGTGGGTGGGGGTTCAGCCCCAGCATTTT. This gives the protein CASSPWVGVQPQHF.

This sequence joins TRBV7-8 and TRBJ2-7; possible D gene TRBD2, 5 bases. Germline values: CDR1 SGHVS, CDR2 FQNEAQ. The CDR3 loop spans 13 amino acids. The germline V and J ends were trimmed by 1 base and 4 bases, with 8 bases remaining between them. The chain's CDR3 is CASSLGSGYEQYF. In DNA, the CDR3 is TGTGCCAGCAGCTTAGGCAGCGGTTACGAGCAGTACTTC.

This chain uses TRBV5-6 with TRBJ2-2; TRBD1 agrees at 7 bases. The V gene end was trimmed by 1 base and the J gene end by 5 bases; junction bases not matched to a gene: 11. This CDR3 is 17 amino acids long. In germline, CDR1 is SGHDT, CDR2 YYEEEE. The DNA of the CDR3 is TGTGCCAGCAGCTTGTTAAGGGGGCGATCTGGTACCGGGGAGCTGTTTTTT. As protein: CASSLLRGRSGTGELFF.

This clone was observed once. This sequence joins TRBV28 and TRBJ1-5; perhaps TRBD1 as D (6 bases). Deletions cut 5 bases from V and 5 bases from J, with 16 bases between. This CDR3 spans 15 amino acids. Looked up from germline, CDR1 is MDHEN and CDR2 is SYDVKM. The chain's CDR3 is CASSPGQLLDQPQHF. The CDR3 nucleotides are TGTGCCAGCAGTCCCGGACAGCTCCTTGATCAGCCCCAGCATTTT.

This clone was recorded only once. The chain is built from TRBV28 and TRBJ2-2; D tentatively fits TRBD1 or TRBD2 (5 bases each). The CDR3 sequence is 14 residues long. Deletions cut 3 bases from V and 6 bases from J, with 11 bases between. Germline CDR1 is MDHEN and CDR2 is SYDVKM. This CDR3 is CASSLGVQSGELFF. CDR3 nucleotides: TGTGCCAGCAGTTTGGGGGTTCAGTCCGGGGAGCTGTTTTTT.

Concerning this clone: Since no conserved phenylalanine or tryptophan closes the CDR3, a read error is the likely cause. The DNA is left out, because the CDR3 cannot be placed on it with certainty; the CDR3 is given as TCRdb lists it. The CDR3 sequence is CASLGPRPL. The chain has TRBV27 and TRBJ1-2. The CDR3 is made up of 9 amino acids, end residues included. Germline V gene lookup returns CDR1 MNHEY and CDR2 SMNVEV (reference sequence).

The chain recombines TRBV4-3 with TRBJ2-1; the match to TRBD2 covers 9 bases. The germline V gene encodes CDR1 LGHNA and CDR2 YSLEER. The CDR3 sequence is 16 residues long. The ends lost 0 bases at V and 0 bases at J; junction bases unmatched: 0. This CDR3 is CASSQDSGSSYNEQFF. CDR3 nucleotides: TGCGCCAGCAGCCAAGATAGCGGGAGCTCCTACAATGAGCAGTTCTTC.

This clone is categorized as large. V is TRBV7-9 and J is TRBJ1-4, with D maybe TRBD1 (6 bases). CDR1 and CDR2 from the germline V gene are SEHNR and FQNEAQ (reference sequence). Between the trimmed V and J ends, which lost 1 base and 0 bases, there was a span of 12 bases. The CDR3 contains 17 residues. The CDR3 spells CASSLGQDDATNEKLFF. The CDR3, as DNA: TGTGCCAGCAGCTTAGGACAGGACGATGCAACTAATGAAAAACTGTTTTTT.

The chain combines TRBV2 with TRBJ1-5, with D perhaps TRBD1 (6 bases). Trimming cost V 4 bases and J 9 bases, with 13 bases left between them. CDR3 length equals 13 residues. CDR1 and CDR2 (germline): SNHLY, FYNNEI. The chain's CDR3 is CASSGGGARPQHF. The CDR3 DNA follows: TGTGCCAGCAGTGGAGGGGGTGCGCGGCCCCAGCATTTT.

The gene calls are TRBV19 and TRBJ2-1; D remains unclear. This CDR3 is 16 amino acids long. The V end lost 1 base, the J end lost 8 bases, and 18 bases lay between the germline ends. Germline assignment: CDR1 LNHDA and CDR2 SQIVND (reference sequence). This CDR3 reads CASSIVAASSVHEQFF. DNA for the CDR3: TGTGCCAGTAGTATAGTGGCCGCTTCCTCTGTTCATGAGCAGTTCTTC.

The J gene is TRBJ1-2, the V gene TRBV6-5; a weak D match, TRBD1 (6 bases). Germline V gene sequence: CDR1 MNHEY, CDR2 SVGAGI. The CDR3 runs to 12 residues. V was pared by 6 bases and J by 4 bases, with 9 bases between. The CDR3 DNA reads TGTGCCAGCAGAACAGGGTCCTATGGCTACACCTTC. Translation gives CASRTGSYGYTF.